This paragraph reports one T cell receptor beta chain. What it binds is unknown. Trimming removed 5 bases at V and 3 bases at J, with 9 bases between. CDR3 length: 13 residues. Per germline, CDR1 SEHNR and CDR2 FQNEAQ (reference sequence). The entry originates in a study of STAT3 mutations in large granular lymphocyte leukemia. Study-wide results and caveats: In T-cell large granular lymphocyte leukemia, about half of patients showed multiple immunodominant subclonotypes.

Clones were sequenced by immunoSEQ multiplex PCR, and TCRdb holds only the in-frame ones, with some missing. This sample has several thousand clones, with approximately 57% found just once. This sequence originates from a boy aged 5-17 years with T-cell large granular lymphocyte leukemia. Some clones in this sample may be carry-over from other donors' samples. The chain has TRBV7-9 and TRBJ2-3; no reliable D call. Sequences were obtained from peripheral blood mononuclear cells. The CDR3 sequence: CASSLHSTDTQYF. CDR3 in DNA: TGTGCCAGCAGCCTACACTCAACAGATACGCAGTATTTT.